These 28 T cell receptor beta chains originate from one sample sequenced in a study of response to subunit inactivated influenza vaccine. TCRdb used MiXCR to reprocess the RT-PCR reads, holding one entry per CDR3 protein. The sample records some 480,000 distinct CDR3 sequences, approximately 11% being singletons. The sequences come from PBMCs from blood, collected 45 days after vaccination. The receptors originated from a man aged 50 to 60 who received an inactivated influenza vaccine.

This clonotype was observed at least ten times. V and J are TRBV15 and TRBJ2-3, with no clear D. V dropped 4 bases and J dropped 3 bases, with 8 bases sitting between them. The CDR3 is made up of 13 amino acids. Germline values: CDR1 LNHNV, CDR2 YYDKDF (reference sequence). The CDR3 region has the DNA TGTGCCACCAGCATCTGGCGGACAGATACGCAGTATTTT. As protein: CATSIWRTDTQYF.

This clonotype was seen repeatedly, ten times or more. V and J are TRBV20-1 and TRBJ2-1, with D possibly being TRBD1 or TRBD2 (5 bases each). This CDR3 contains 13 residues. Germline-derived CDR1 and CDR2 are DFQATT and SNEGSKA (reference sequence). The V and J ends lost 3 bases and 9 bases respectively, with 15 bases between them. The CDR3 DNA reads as TGCAGTGCTAGCGATCCGGGACGGACTGAGCAGTTCTTC. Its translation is CSASDPGRTEQFF.

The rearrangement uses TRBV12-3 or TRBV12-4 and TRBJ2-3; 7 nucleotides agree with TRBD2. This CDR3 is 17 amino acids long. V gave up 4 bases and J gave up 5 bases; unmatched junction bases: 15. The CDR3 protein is CASSSLKVRELGDTQYF. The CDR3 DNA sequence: TGTGCCAGCAGTTCCCTTAAGGTGCGGGAGCTGGGAGATACGCAGTATTTT.

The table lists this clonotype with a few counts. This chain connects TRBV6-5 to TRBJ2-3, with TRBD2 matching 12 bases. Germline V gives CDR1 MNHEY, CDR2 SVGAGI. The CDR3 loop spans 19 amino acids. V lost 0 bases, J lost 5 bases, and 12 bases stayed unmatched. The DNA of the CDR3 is TGTGCCAGCAGTTACTCGAATCTAGCGGGAGGGCCTTGGGAAGATACGCAGTATTTT. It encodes CASSYSNLAGGPWEDTQYF.

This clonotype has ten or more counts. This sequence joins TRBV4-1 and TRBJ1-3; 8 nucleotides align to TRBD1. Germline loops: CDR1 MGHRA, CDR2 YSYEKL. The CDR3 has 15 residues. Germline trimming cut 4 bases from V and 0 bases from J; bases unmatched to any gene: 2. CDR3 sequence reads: CASSRDRNSGNTIYF. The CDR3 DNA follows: TGCGCCAGCAGCCGGGACAGGAACTCTGGAAACACCATATATTTT.

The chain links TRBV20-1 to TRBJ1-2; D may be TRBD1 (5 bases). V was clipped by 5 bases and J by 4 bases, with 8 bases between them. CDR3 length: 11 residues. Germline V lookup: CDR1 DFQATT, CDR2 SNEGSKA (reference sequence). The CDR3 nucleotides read TGCAGTGCTGGGGGGGTCTATGGCTACACCTTC. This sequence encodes CSAGGVYGYTF.

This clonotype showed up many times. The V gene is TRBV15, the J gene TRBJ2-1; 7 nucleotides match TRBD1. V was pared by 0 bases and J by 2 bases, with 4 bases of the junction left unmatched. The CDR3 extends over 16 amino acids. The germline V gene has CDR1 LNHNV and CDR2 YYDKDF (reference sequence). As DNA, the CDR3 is TGTGCCACCAGCAGAGAGTCAGGGGGAGCCTACAATGAGCAGTTCTTC. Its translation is CATSRESGGAYNEQFF. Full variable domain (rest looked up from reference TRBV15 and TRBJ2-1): DAMVIQNPRYQVTQFGKPVTLSCSQTLNHNVMYWYQQKSSQAPKLLFHYYDKDFNNEADTPDNFQSRRPNTSFCFLDIRSPGLGDTAMYLCATSRESGGAYNEQFFGPGTRLTVL.

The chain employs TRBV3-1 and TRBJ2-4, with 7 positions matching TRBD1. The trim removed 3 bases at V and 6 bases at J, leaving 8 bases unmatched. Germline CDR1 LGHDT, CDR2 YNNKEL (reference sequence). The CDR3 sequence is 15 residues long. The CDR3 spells CASSQTGTLTNIQYF. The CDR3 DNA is TGTGCCAGCAGCCAGACAGGGACGTTGACAAACATTCAGTACTTC.

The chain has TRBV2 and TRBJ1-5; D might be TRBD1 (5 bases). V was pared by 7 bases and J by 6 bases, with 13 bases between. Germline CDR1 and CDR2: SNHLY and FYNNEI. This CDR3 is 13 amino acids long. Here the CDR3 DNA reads TGTGCCAGCAAGGATTGGGGGACTCAGCCCCAGCATTTT. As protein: CASKDWGTQPQHF.

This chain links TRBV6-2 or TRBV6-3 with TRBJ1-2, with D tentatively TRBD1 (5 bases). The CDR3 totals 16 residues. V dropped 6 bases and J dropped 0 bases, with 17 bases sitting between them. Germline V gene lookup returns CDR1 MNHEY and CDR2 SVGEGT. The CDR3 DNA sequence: TGTGCCAGCAGCGGGCCAGGGAGTCTGACTAACTATGGCTACACCTTC. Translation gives CASSGPGSLTNYGYTF.

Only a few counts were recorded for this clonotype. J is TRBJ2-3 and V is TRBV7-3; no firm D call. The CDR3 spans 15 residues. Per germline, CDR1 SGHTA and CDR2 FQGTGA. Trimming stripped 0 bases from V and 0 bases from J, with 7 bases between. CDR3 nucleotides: TGTGCCAGCAGCTTAACCGGAACTAGCACAGATACGCAGTATTTT. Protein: CASSLTGTSTDTQYF.

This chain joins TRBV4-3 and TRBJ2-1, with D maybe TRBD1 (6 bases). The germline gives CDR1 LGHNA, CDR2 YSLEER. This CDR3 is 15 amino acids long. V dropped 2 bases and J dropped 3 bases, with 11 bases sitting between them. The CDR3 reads CASSQRDKGYNEQFF. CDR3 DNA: TGCGCCAGCAGCCAAAGGGACAAAGGCTACAATGAGCAGTTCTTC.

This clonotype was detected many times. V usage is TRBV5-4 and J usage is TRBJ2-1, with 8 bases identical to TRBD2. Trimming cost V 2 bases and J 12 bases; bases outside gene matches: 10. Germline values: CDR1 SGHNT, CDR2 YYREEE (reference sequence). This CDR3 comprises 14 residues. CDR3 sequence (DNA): TGTGCCAGCAGCTTCCGGGGGGGCCGGTTTGGGCAGTTCTTC. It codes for CASSFRGGRFGQFF.

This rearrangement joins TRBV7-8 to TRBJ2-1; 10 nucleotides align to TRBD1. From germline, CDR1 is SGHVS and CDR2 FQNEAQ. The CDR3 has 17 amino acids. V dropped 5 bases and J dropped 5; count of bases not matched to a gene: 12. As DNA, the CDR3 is TGTGCCAGCAGCCCACGTGCGGGACAGGGGACCAACAATGAGCAGTTCTTC. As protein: CASSPRAGQGTNNEQFF.

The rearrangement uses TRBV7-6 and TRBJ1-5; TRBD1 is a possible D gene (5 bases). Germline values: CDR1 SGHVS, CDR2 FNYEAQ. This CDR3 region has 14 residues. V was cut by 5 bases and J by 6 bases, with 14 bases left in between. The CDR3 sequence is CASSDAGVSQPQHF. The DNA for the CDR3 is TGTGCCAGCAGCGATGCGGGGGTGAGTCAGCCCCAGCATTTT.

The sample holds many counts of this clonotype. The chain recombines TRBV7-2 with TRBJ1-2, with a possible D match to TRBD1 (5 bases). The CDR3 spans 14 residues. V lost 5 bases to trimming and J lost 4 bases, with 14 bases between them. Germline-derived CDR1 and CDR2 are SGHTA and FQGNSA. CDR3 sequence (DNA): TGTGCCAGCAGCCGCGGTGGGACGATCTATGGCTACACCTTC. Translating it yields CASSRGGTIYGYTF.

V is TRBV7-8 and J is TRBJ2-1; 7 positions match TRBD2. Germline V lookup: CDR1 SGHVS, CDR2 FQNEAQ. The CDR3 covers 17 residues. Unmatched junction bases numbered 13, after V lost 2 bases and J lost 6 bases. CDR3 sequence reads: CASSLSGWGGSSNEQFF. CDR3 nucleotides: TGTGCCAGCAGCTTATCGGGCTGGGGGGGAAGCTCCAATGAGCAGTTCTTC.

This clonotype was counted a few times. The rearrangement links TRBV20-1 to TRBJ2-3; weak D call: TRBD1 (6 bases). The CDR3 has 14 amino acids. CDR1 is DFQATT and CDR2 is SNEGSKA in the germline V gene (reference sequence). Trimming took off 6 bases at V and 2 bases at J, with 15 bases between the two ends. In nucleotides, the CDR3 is TGCAGTGCAAGTCCGGGACACTCCACAGATACGCAGTATTTT. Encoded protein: CSASPGHSTDTQYF.

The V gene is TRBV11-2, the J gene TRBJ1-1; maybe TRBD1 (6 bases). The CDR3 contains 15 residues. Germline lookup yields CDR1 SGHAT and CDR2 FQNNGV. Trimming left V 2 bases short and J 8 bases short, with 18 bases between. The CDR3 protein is CASSLRDSGTKEAFF. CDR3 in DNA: TGTGCCAGCAGCTTAAGGGACTCCGGGACAAAGGAAGCTTTCTTT.

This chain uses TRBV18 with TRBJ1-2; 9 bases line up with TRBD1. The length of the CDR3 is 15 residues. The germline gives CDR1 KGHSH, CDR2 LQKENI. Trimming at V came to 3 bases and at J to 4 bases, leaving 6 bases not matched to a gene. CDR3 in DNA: TGTGCCAGCTCACCTCCGGGACAGGGTCCCTATGGCTACACCTTC. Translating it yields CASSPPGQGPYGYTF. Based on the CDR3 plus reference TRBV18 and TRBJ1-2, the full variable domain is NAGVMQNPRHLVRRRGQEARLRCSPMKGHSHVYWYRQLPEEGLKFMVYLQKENIIDESGMPKERFSAEFPKEGPSILRIQQVVRGDSAAYFCASSPPGQGPYGYTFGSGTRLTVV.

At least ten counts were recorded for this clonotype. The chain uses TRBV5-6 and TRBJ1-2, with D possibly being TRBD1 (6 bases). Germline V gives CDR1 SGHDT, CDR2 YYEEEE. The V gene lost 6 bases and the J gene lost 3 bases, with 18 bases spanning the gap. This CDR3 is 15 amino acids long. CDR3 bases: TGTGCCAGCAACCGAGGGGGTGCCCCCTACTATGGCTACACCTTC. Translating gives CASNRGGAPYYGYTF.

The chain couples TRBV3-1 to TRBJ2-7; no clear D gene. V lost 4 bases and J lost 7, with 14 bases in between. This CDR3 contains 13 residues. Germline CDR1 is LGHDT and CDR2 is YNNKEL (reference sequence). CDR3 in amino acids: CASSPGLHREQYF. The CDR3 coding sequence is TGTGCCAGCAGCCCCGGCCTCCACAGAGAGCAGTACTTC.

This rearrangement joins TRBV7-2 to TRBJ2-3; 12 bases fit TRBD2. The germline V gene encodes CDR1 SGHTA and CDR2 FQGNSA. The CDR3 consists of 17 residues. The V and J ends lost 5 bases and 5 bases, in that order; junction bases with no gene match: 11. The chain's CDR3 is CASSPRPTSGSKDTQYF. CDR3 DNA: TGTGCCAGCAGCCCCCGCCCGACTAGCGGGAGTAAAGATACGCAGTATTTT.

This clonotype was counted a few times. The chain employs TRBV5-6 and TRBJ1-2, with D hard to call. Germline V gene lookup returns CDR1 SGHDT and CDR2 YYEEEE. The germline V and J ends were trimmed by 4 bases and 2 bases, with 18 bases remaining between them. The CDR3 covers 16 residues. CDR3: CASSERSRIRNYGYTF. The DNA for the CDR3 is TGTGCCAGCAGCGAGCGGTCTAGGATCAGAAACTATGGCTACACCTTC.

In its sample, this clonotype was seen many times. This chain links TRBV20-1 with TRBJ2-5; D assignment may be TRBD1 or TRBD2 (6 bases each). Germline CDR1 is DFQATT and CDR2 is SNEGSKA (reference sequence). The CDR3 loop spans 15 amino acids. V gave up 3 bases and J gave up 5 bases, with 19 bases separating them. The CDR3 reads CSASSRRGAVETQYF. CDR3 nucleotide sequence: TGCAGTGCTAGTTCGAGGAGGGGGGCAGTGGAGACCCAGTACTTC.

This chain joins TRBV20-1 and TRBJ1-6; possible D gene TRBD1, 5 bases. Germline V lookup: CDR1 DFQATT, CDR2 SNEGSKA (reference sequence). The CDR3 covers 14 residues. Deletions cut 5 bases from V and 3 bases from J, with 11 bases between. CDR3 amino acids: CSARPDNYNSPLHF. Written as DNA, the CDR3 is TGCAGTGCTCGTCCGGACAACTATAATTCACCCCTCCACTTT.

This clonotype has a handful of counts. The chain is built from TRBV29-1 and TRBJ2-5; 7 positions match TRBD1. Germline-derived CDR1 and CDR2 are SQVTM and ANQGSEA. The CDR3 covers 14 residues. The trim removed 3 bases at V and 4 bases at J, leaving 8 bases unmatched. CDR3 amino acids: CSVESYRGRETQYF. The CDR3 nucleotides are TGCAGCGTTGAGAGCTACAGGGGCCGAGAGACCCAGTACTTC.

The CDR3 DNA follows: TGTGCCAGCAGCCGTCAGAGACAGGGTTGGGCCTACGAGCAGTACTTC. It yields the protein CASSRQRQGWAYEQYF. The gene calls are TRBV7-9 and TRBJ2-7; 7 bases line up with TRBD1. The CDR3 spans 16 residues. Germline CDR1 is SEHNR and CDR2 is FQNEAQ (reference sequence). V shed 5 bases and J 2 bases; nucleotides not matched to a gene: 12.